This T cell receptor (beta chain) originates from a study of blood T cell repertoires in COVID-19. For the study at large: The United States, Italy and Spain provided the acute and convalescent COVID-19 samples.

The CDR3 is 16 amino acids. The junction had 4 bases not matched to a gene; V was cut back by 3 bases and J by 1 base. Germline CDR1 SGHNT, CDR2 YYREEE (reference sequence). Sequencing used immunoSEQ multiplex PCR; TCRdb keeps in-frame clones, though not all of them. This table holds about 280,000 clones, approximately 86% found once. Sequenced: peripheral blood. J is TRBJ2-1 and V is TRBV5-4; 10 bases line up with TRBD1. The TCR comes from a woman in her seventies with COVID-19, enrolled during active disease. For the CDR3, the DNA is TGTGCCAGCAGCTCCGACAGGGGGCCGTCCTACAATGAGCAGTTCTTC. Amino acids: CASSSDRGPSYNEQFF.